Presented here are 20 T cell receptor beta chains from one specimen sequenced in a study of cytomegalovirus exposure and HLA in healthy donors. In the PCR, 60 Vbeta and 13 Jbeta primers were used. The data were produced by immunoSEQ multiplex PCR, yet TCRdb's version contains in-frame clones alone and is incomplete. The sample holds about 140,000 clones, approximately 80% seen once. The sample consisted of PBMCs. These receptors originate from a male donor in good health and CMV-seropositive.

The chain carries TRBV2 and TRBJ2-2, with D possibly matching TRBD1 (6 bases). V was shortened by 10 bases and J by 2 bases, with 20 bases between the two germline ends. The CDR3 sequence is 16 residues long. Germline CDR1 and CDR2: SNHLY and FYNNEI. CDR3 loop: CATAGDRRSNTGELFF. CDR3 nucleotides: TGTGCCACCGCGGGTGACAGGCGCTCAAACACCGGGGAGCTGTTTTTT.

The CDR3 region has the DNA TGTGCCAGCAGTCCTCTGACTAGCGGGAACCACAATGAGCAGTTCTTC. Its protein is CASSPLTSGNHNEQFF. The chain carries TRBV27 and TRBJ2-1; 11 bases fit TRBD2. V was clipped by 5 bases and J by 5 bases; unmatched bases: 8. Germline-derived CDR1 and CDR2 are MNHEY and SMNVEV (reference sequence). This CDR3 is built from 16 residues.

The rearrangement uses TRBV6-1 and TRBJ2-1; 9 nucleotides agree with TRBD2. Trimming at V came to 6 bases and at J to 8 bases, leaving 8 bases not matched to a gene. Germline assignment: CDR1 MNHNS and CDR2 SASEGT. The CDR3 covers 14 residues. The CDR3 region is CASSLSGGGDEQFF. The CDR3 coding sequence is TGTGCCAGCAGCCTTAGCGGGGGCGGGGATGAGCAGTTCTTC.

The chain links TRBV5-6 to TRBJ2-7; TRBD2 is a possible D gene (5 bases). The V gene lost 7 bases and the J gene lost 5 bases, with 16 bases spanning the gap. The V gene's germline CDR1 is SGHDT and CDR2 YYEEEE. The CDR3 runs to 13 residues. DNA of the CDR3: TGTGCCAGCCTTAGACTGACCGGGGACGAGCAGTACTTC. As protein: CASLRLTGDEQYF.

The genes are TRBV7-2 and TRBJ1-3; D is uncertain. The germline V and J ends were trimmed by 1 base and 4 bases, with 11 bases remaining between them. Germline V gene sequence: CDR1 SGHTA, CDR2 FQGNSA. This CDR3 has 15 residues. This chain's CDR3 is CASSLVAGSGNTIYF. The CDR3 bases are TGTGCCAGCAGCTTAGTAGCCGGGTCGGGAAACACCATATATTTT.

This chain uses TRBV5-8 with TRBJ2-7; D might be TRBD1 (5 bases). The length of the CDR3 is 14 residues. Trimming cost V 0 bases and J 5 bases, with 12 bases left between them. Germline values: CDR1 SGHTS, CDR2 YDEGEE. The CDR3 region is CASSLVGVSDEQYF. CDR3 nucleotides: TGTGCCAGCAGCTTGGTAGGGGTTTCGGACGAGCAGTACTTC.

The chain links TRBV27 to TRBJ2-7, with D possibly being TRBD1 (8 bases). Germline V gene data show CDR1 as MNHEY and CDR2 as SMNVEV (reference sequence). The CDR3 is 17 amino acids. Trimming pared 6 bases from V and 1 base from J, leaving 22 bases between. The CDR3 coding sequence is TGTGCCAGCAGACATCCTCGGAGCGGGACAGGATCCTACGAGCAGTACTTC. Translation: CASRHPRSGTGSYEQYF.

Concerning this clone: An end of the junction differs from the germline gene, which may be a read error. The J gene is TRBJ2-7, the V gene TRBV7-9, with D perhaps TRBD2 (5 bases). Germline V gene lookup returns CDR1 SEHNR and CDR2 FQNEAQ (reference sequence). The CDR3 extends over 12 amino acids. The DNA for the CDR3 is TGTTCCAGTTCGGACTTAACCTACGAGCAGTACTTC. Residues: CSSSDLTYEQYF.

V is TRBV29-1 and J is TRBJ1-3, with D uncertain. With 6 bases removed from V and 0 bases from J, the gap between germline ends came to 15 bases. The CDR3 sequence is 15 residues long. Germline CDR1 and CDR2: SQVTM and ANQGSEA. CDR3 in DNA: TGCAGCGTCGCCTATTCTATTCACTCTGGAAACACCATATATTTT. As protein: CSVAYSIHSGNTIYF. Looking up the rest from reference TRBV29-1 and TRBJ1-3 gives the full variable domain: SAVISQKPSRDICQRGTSLTIQCQVDSQVTMMFWYRQQPGQSLTLIATANQGSEATYESGFVIDKFPISRPNLTFSTLTVSNMSPEDSSIYLCSVAYSIHSGNTIYFGEGSWLTVV.

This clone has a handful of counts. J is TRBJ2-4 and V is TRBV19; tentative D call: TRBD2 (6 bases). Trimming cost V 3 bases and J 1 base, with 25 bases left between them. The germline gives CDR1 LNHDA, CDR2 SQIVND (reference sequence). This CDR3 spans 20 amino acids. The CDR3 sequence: CASSMAPGGIVVAAKNIQYF. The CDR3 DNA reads TGTGCCAGTAGTATGGCGCCTGGCGGGATTGTAGTTGCGGCCAAAAACATTCAGTACTTC.

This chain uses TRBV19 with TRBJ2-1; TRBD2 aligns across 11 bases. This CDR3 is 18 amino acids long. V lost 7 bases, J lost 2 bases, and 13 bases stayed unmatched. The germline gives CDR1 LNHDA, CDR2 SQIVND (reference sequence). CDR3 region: CASTWGLAGGRPYNEQFF. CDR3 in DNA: TGTGCCAGTACCTGGGGGCTAGCGGGAGGCCGACCCTACAATGAGCAGTTCTTC.

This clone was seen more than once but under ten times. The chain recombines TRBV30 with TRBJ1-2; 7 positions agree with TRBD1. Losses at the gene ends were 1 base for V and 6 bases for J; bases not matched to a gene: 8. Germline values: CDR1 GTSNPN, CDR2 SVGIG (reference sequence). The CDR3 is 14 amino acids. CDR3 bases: TGTGCCTGGAGTGAAAGGGGGCGCGGAAATGGCTACACCTTC. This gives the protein CAWSERGRGNGYTF.

CDR3 DNA sequence: TGTGCTAGTGGTTTGGTACTGCCAGGGAAGAGGGAGCAGTACTTC. Amino acid sequence: CASGLVLPGKREQYF. The chain is built from TRBV12-5 and TRBJ2-7; possible D gene TRBD1, 5 bases. Germline-derived CDR1 and CDR2 are LGHNT and FRNRAP. This CDR3 is 15 amino acids long. The V end was cut by 0 bases, the J end by 7 bases, with 16 bases between.

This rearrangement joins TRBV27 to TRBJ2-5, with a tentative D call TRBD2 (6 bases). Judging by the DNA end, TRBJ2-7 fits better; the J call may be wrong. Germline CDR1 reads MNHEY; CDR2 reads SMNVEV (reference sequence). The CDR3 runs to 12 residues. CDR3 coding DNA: TGTGCCAGCAGTTTAGGAGGGGACGAGCAGTACTTC. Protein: CASSLGGDEQYF.

CDR3 in amino acids: CASGRGGYQETQYF. The CDR3 nucleotides are TGTGCCAGCGGGAGGGGGGGGTACCAAGAGACCCAGTACTTC. The chain is built from TRBV11-2 and TRBJ2-5; perhaps TRBD2 as D (7 bases). This CDR3 spans 14 amino acids. The ends were cut back, 8 bases at V and 0 bases at J, with 13 bases in the middle. Germline CDR1 is SGHAT and CDR2 is FQNNGV.

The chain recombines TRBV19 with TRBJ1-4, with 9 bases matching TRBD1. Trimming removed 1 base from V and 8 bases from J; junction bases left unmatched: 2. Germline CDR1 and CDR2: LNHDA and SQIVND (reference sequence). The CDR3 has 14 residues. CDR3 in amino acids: CASSIGTGEEKLFF. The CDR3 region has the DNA TGTGCCAGTAGTATAGGGACAGGGGAAGAAAAACTGTTTTTT.

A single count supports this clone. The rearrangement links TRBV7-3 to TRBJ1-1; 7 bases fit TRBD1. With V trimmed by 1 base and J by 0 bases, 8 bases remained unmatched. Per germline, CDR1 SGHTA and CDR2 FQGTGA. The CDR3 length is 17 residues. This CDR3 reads CASSLNSDRTMNTEAFF. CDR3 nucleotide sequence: TGTGCCAGCAGCTTAAACTCGGACAGGACGATGAACACTGAAGCTTTCTTT.

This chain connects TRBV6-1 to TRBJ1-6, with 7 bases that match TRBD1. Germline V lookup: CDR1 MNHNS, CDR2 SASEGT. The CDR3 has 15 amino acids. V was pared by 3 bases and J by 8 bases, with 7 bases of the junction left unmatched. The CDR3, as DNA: TGTGCCAGCAGTGAGCAGACAGGGTTTGATTCACCCCTCCACTTT. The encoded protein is CASSEQTGFDSPLHF.

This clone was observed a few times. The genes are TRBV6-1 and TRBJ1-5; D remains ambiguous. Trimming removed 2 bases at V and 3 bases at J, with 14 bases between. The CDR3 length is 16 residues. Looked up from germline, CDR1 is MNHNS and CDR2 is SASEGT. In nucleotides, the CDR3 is TGTGCCAGCAGTGAAAAGGAGTGGTCAGTCAATCAGCCCCAGCATTTT. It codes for CASSEKEWSVNQPQHF.

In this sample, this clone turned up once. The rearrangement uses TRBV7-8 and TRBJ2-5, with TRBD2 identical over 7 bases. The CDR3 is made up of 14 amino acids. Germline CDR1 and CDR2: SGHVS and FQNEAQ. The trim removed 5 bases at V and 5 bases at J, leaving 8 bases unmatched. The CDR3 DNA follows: TGTGCCAGCAGCACGCGACTAGCCTGGGAGACCCAGTACTTC. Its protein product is CASSTRLAWETQYF.